This section outlines one T cell receptor beta chain sequence together with its context. Its antigen remains unknown. This entry comes from a study of T cell responses to AZD1222 COVID-19 vaccine. Study-wide findings and caveats: Only 5 or 6 people who got AZD1222 tested seropositive at baseline.

The germline V gene has CDR1 MNHEY and CDR2 SVGEGT. Trimming at V came to 2 bases and at J to 6 bases, leaving 7 bases not matched to a gene. The CDR3 contains 15 residues. The repertoire was sequenced with immunoSEQ multiplex PCR; TCRdb's copy has only in-frame clones and lacks some. The sample holds 15,000 to 20,000 clones, 60% to 85% seen once. This clonotype was sampled from an adult who received the AZD1222 COVID-19 vaccine. Sequenced here: peripheral blood, sampled 28 days after the second AZD1222 dose. The chain recombines TRBV6-2 or TRBV6-3 with TRBJ1-2; 9 bases are shared with TRBD1. CDR3 DNA sequence: TGTGCCAGCAGTTACGTACAGGGGGCAATTGATGGCTACACCTTC. Translated, it gives CASSYVQGAIDGYTF.